This note documents a single T cell receptor (beta chain) sequence. Antigen unknown. The source of the sample is a study of T cells in Graves' hyperthyroidism and ophthalmopathy. Uncontrolled infection, other autoimmune disease, pregnancy or lactation excluded patients. It was 10 ml of fresh peripheral blood that supplied the PBMCs. RNA transcripts were the template for amplifying TCR beta CDR3 regions. Researchers ran a first-round RT-PCR on the TCR CDR3 using the HTBI primer set. From the multiplex PCR reads, TCRdb called clonotypes with MiXCR, one entry per CDR3 protein. The sample has 450,000 to 500,000 distinct CDR3 sequences; 20% to 25% are singletons. Per the germline V gene, CDR1 is LGHNA and CDR2 is YSLEER. CDR3 length: 16 residues. The J segment lost 2 bases and the V segment lost 0 bases, leaving 5 bases of the junction unmatched. Study findings and constraints: The blood repertoire included most of the expanded thyroid clonotypes above 0.001. Classification by a 13 V-J model distinguished ophthalmopathy from stable hyperthyroidism.

The rearrangement links TRBV4-3 to TRBJ2-7; TRBD2 matches 9 bases. The material sequenced was blood. This receptor was obtained from a woman aged 70-85 years with Graves' ophthalmopathy. In DNA, the CDR3 is TGCGCCAGCAGCCAAGATAGGGGACTAGCCCCCTACGAGCAGTACTTC. Its protein product is CASSQDRGLAPYEQYF.